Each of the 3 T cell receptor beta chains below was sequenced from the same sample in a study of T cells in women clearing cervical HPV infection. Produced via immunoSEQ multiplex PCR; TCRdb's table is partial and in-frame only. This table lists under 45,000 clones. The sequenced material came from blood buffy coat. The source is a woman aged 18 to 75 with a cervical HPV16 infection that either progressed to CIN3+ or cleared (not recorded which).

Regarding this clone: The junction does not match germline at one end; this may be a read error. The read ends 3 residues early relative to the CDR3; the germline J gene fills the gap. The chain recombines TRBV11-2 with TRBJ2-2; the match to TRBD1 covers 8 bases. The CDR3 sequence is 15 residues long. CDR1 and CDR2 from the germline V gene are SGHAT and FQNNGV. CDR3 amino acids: CAGSAPGQAPGELFF. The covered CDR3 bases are TGTGCCGGCAGCGCACCGGGACAGGCCCCCGGGGAG.

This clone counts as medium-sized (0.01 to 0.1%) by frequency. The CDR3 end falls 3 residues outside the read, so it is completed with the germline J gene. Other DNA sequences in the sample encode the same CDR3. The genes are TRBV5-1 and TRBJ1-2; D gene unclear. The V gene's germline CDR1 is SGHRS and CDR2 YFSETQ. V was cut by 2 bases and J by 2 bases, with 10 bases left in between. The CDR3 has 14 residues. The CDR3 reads CASSFREGNYGYTF. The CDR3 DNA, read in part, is TGCGCCAGCAGCTTTAGAGAAGGGAACTATGGC.

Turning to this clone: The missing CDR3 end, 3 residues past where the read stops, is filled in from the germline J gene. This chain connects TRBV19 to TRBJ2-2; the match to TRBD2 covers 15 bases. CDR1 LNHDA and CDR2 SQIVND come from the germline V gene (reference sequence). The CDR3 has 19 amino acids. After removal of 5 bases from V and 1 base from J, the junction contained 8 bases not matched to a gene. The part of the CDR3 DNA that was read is TGTGCCAGTAGTTTGGGACCGGGACTAGCGGGAGGGAACACCGGGGAG. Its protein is CASSLGPGLAGGNTGE. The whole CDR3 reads CASSLGPGLAGGNTGELFF. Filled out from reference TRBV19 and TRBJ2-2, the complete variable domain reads DGGITQSPKYLFRKEGQNVTLSCEQNLNHDAMYWYRQDPGQGLRLIYYSQIVNDFQKGDIAEGYSVSREKKESFPLTVTSAQKNPTAFYLCASSLGPGLAGGNTGELFFGEGSRLTVL.